This is a list of T cell receptor beta chains from one sample in a study of blood T cell repertoires in COVID-19. The table came from immunoSEQ multiplex PCR; TCRdb's copy has only in-frame clones and leaves some out. This sample has 250,000 to 350,000 clones, with around 85% found just once. The sample comprised peripheral blood. These receptors all come from a human donor with COVID-19, enrolled during active disease. The donor label of this sample is uncertain. Both conserved end residues are part of each CDR3. The D gene is left open where the match is weak. Only part of the rows carry a size: once, few, many, or a class if the clone is expanded.

>-|TRBJ2-7|-|TRBV5-1
CASSIRQAGYEQYF
TGCGCCAGCAGTATACGACAGGCCGGCTACGAGCAGTACTTC
>-|TRBJ1-6|-|TRBV30
CACTGLSSYNSPLHF
TGTGCCTGCACAGGGCTAAGCTCCTATAATTCACCCCTCCACTTT
>-|TRBJ2-7|-|TRBV6-5
CASSYDSAYEQYF
TGTGCCAGCAGTTACGATTCGGCCTACGAGCAGTACTTC
>TRBD1|TRBJ1-5|-|TRBV4-1
CASSHPLGQGHQPQHF
TGCGCCAGCAGCCACCCCCTAGGACAGGGTCACCAGCCCCAGCATTTT
>-|TRBJ1-1|-|TRBV3-1/TRBV3-2
CASSQAPPVAFF
TGTGCCAGCAGCCAAGCCCCCCCCGTGGCTTTCTTT
>-|TRBJ1-2|-|TRBV27
CASSFSPRGSNYGYTF
TGTGCCAGCAGTTTTAGCCCCCGAGGGTCTAACTATGGCTACACCTTC
>TRBD1|TRBJ1-2|-|TRBV9
CASSGDRELLYGYTF
TGTGCCAGCAGTGGGGACAGGGAGCTTCTCTATGGCTACACCTTC
>TRBD1|TRBJ1-2|-|TRBV27
CASSLSRGQFIYGYTF
TGTGCCAGCAGCCTTAGCAGGGGGCAGTTTATCTATGGCTACACCTTC
>TRBD1|TRBJ2-1|-|TRBV6-5
CATSQGQGGEQFF
TGTGCCACTTCCCAGGGACAGGGCGGGGAGCAGTTCTTC
>-|TRBJ1-1|-|TRBV6-6
CASRGGVNTEAFF
TGTGCCAGCCGGGGAGGGGTGAACACTGAAGCTTTCTTT
>TRBD1|TRBJ2-7|few|TRBV7-9
CASSPHTGTGSHEQYF
TGTGCCAGCAGCCCCCACACCGGGACAGGGTCCCACGAGCAGTACTTC
>-|TRBJ1-5|-|TRBV4-1
CASSKDSNQPQHF
TGCGCCAGCAGCAAGGACAGTAATCAGCCCCAGCATTTT
>-|TRBJ2-1|few|TRBV30
CACAGGSSYNEQFF
TGTGCCTGCGCCGGGGGTAGCTCCTACAATGAGCAGTTCTTC
>-|TRBJ2-3|-|TRBV5-1
CASSLILARDVTDTQYF
TGCGCCAGCAGCTTGATTCTGGCCCGGGATGTCACAGATACGCAGTATTTT
>-|TRBJ2-1|few|TRBV10-1
CASSSGTSYNEQFF
TGCGCCAGCAGTAGCGGAACCTCCTACAATGAGCAGTTCTTC
>TRBD2|TRBJ2-1|-|TRBV6-5
CASSFTSGGINEQFF
TGTGCCAGCAGTTTTACTAGCGGGGGGATCAATGAGCAGTTCTTC
>TRBD1|TRBJ2-3|-|TRBV5-1
CASSLATRQGPADTQYF
TGCGCCAGCAGCTTGGCCACCCGACAGGGTCCCGCAGATACGCAGTATTTT
>-|TRBJ1-2|-|TRBV5-6
CASSFLEGDYGYTF
TGTGCCAGCAGCTTCCTTGAGGGGGACTATGGCTACACCTTC
>TRBD1|TRBJ1-5|-|TRBV28
CASSLGQGAILFSNQPQHF
TGTGCCAGCAGCCTCGGACAGGGGGCGATTCTGTTTAGCAATCAGCCCCAGCATTTT
>-|TRBJ1-2|-|TRBV12-3/TRBV12-4
CASSLVRDEGYTF
TGTGCCAGCAGTTTAGTCAGGGATGAAGGCTACACCTTC
>TRBD1|TRBJ1-1|-|TRBV19
CASSIEVGTAEAFF
TGTGCCAGTAGTATAGAGGTTGGGACAGCTGAGGCTTTCTTT
>TRBD1|TRBJ2-5|-|TRBV5-1
CASSPPPGTGRGETQYF
TGCGCCAGCAGCCCCCCTCCCGGGACAGGGAGGGGAGAGACCCAGTACTTC
>TRBD1|TRBJ2-7|-|TRBV11-2
CASSRWTGYEQYF
TGTGCCAGCAGCCGTTGGACAGGCTACGAGCAGTACTTC
>TRBD1|TRBJ1-2|-|TRBV9
CASSTRQGAGYGYTF
TGTGCCAGCAGCACCCGACAGGGGGCCGGCTATGGCTACACCTTC
>-|TRBJ1-2|-|TRBV6-1
CASSEDRAGGYTF
TGTGCCAGCAGTGAAGACAGGGCAGGCGGCTACACCTTC
>-|TRBJ1-1|-|TRBV9
CASSVGGANTEAFF
TGTGCCAGCAGCGTCGGTGGAGCGAACACTGAAGCTTTCTTT
>-|TRBJ2-6|-|TRBV5-1
CASSAEGANVLTF
TGCGCCAGCAGCGCCGAGGGGGCCAACGTCCTGACTTTC
>TRBD2|TRBJ2-2|few|TRBV10-3
CAAAERELLTGELFF
TGTGCCGCCGCGGAGCGGGAGTTGTTGACCGGGGAGCTGTTTTTT
>TRBD1|TRBJ1-2|-|TRBV19
CASSGQGDGNYGYTF
TGTGCCAGTAGTGGCCAGGGGGATGGCAACTATGGCTACACCTTC
>-|TRBJ2-1|-|TRBV5-6
CASSLGINEQFF
TGTGCCAGCAGCTTGGGTATAAATGAGCAGTTCTTC
>-|TRBJ1-2|-|TRBV5-6
CASSLGGFPDGYTF
TGTGCCAGCAGCTTGGGAGGGTTCCCCGATGGCTACACCTTC
>TRBD2|TRBJ2-2|-|TRBV7-6
CASSSPGSGSRGTGELFF
TGTGCCAGCAGCTCACCGGGTAGCGGGAGTCGGGGCACCGGGGAGCTGTTTTTT
>TRBD2|TRBJ2-1|-|TRBV11-3
CASSFGTSGPLEQFF
TGTGCCAGCAGCTTTGGGACTAGCGGCCCCTTAGAGCAGTTCTTC
>-|TRBJ2-1|-|TRBV30
CASGRMNEQFF
TGTGCCTCTGGGAGAATGAATGAGCAGTTCTTC
>-|TRBJ2-7|-|TRBV3-1/TRBV3-2
CASSQVQDSYEQYF
TGTGCCAGCAGCCAAGTACAGGACTCCTACGAGCAGTACTTC
>TRBD2|TRBJ2-1|-|TRBV11-2
CASSYGLAGWSEQFF
TGTGCCAGCAGCTACGGACTAGCGGGCTGGAGTGAGCAGTTCTTC
>-|TRBJ2-1|-|TRBV5-5
CASSLNWGHQFNEQFF
TGTGCCAGCAGCTTGAATTGGGGACACCAGTTTAATGAGCAGTTCTTC
>TRBD1|TRBJ1-5|-|TRBV27
CASSRTGDGQPQHF
TGTGCCAGCAGTAGAACAGGGGACGGTCAGCCCCAGCATTTT
>-|TRBJ1-1|once|TRBV18
CASSPGEGSAAFF
TGTGCCAGCTCACCAGGCGAGGGTTCGGCAGCTTTCTTT
>-|TRBJ2-7|-|TRBV18
CASSPPSGSPYEQYF
TGTGCCAGCTCACCACCATCGGGAAGTCCCTACGAGCAGTACTTC
>TRBD1|TRBJ2-5|-|TRBV11-2
CASSPGQAEETQYF
TGTGCCAGCAGCCCGGGACAGGCAGAAGAGACCCAGTACTTC
>-|TRBJ1-1|-|TRBV2
CASTERGGNTEAFF
TGTGCCAGCACCGAAAGGGGAGGGAACACTGAAGCTTTCTTT
>TRBD1|TRBJ1-2|-|TRBV6-5
CASRPPGTECCYTF
TGTGCCAGCAGACCACCTGGGACAGAATGTTGCTACACCTTC
>-|TRBJ2-7|-|TRBV12-5
CASGLARDTGNAYEQYF
TGTGCTAGTGGTTTGGCACGGGACACAGGGAACGCCTACGAGCAGTACTTC
>-|TRBJ1-4|-|TRBV5-6
CASSWGPPVGEKLFF
TGTGCCAGCAGCTGGGGGCCCCCGGTAGGCGAAAAACTGTTTTTT
>-|TRBJ2-7|-|TRBV14
CASRVRSQEYEQYF
TGTGCCAGCAGAGTAAGGTCTCAGGAATACGAGCAGTACTTC
>TRBD2|TRBJ2-3|-|TRBV30
CAWNTGGTDTQYF
TGTGCCTGGAATACGGGAGGAACAGATACGCAGTATTTT
>-|TRBJ1-2|-|TRBV27
CASKPTENYGYTF
TGTGCCAGCAAACCGACAGAAAACTATGGCTACACCTTC
>-|TRBJ1-1|-|TRBV19
CASSIPGKGTEAFF
TGTGCCAGTAGTATCCCAGGGAAGGGGACTGAAGCTTTCTTT
>TRBD2|TRBJ2-5|once|TRBV7-2
CASSLGGLAGGPTETQYF
TGTGCCAGCAGCTTAGGGGGACTAGCGGGAGGGCCGACAGAGACCCAGTACTTC
>TRBD1|TRBJ1-5|once|TRBV2
CASSLTGVGNQPQHF
TGTGCCAGCAGTCTGACAGGGGTCGGCAATCAGCCCCAGCATTTT
>-|TRBJ2-3|-|TRBV11-1
CASSLNRVTDTQYF
TGTGCCAGCAGCTTGAACAGGGTCACAGATACGCAGTATTTT
>TRBD2|TRBJ2-7|-|TRBV6-5
CASSLTSGTYEQYF
TGTGCCAGCAGCCTGACTAGCGGGACTTACGAGCAGTACTTC